This TCR beta chain emerged from a study of T-cell reconstitution after alpha-beta-depleted transplantation in children. The CDR3 has 13 amino acids. V gave up 3 bases and J gave up 5 bases, with 9 bases separating them. Looked up from germline, CDR1 is LNHDA and CDR2 is SQIVND (reference sequence). A library of TCRbeta sequences, prepared with unique molecular identifiers, was generated. Each CDR3 protein gets one entry after TCRdb re-called the PCR reads with MiXCR. The sample has about 500,000 distinct CDR3 sequences; 32% are singletons. This receptor was identified in a human donor who donated a stem cell graft to a child with aplastic anemia. The sample in question was PBMCs from the stem cell graft donor, obtained from the stem cell graft. The rearrangement uses TRBV19 and TRBJ2-3; D is possibly TRBD2 (5 bases). CDR3 residues: CASSILARDTQYF. The CDR3 bases are TGTGCCAGTAGTATCCTAGCCAGAGATACGCAGTATTTT.